Following are 15 T cell receptor beta chains from one sample sequenced in a study of blood T cell repertoires in COVID-19. Measured with immunoSEQ multiplex PCR; TCRdb has only the in-frame clones, and not every one. The sample includes roughly 130,000 clones, more than 70% seen only once; the top ten take under 5.5%. Specimen: PBMCs or T cells enriched from blood (not recorded which). The receptor set was obtained from a man in his forties with acute COVID-19.

The V call is TRBV4-3, the J call TRBJ2-3; 16 nucleotides align to TRBD2. Looked up from germline, CDR1 is LGHNA and CDR2 is YSLEER. V shed 3 bases, J shed 11 bases, and the junction held 8 bases outside the gene matches. This CDR3 has 16 residues. CDR3 DNA sequence: TGCGCCAGCAGCCAGGGGACTAGCGGGGGGGCCGTAGGGCAGTATTTT. Amino acid sequence: CASSQGTSGGAVGQYF.

V gene TRBV9 combines with J gene TRBJ1-1; D is unresolved. This CDR3 has 14 residues. V lost 0 bases to trimming and J lost 1 base, with 7 bases between them. Germline V CDR1 and CDR2: SGDLS, YYNGEE. CDR3 nucleotide sequence: TGTGCCAGCAGCGTAGAACCAGGGAACACTGAAGCTTTCTTT. It codes for CASSVEPGNTEAFF.

The chain has TRBV24-1 and TRBJ1-2, with 7 bases fitting TRBD1. Germline trimming cut 7 bases from V and 4 bases from J; bases unmatched to any gene: 5. There are 13 residues in the CDR3. Germline-derived CDR1 and CDR2 are KGHDR and SFDVKD. The CDR3 protein is CATRPRDSYGYTF. The CDR3 DNA sequence: TGTGCCACCAGGCCCCGGGACAGCTATGGCTACACCTTC.

The V gene is TRBV5-8, the J gene TRBJ1-2; the match to TRBD1 covers 7 bases. V lost 2 bases, J lost 0 bases, and 13 bases stayed unmatched. Germline V lookup: CDR1 SGHTS, CDR2 YDEGEE. The CDR3 length is 18 residues. The CDR3 loop is CASSFYYGGTATNYGYTF. The CDR3 coding sequence is TGTGCCAGCAGCTTTTACTATGGAGGGACAGCTACTAACTATGGCTACACCTTC.

V and J are TRBV4-2 and TRBJ1-4; TRBD1 aligns across 7 bases. The CDR3 sequence is 15 residues long. Per germline, CDR1 LGHNA and CDR2 YNFKEQ. With 2 bases clipped from V and 7 bases from J, the junction kept 7 bases outside the gene matches. The CDR3 DNA reads as TGTGCCAGCAGCCAAAATCCGGGACAGACTGAAAAACTGTTTTTT. Protein: CASSQNPGQTEKLFF.

J is TRBJ1-4 and V is TRBV28; D is unresolved. The V and J ends lost 8 bases and 0 bases respectively, with 10 bases between them. Germline CDR1 MDHEN, CDR2 SYDVKM. The CDR3 has 14 amino acids. In DNA form, the CDR3 reads TGTGCCAGCGGCCCAGTTGCAACTAATGAAAAACTGTTTTTT. It translates to CASGPVATNEKLFF.

The chain links TRBV10-3 to TRBJ2-1, with 10 positions matching TRBD2. V was pared by 6 bases and J by 5 bases, with 10 bases of the junction left unmatched. Germline lookup yields CDR1 ENHRY and CDR2 SYGVKD. The CDR3 loop spans 16 amino acids. DNA of the CDR3: TGTGCCATCAGGGATCCTAGCGGGAGCGGGAACAATGAGCAGTTCTTC. It specifies CAIRDPSGSGNNEQFF.

The chain employs TRBV4-3 and TRBJ2-7; D may be TRBD1 (6 bases). V dropped 4 bases and J dropped 0 bases, with 10 bases sitting between them. Germline assignment: CDR1 LGHNA and CDR2 YSLEER. The CDR3 is made up of 14 amino acids. The CDR3 coding sequence is TGCGCCAGCAGCCCCAGGACAGTCTCCTACGAGCAGTACTTC. This sequence encodes CASSPRTVSYEQYF.

The V gene is TRBV3-1 (or the pseudogene TRBV3-2), the J gene TRBJ2-7; tentatively, D is TRBD2 (6 bases). CDR1 and CDR2 from the germline V gene are LGHDT and YNNKEL (reference sequence). Trimming stripped 1 base from V and 2 bases from J, with 12 bases between. The CDR3 is made up of 15 amino acids. The CDR3 region is CASSQAFRGTYEQYF. The CDR3 DNA reads TGTGCCAGCAGCCAAGCCTTCCGGGGGACCTACGAGCAGTACTTC.

V usage is TRBV11-3 and J usage is TRBJ2-6; 9 bases match TRBD1. The CDR3 covers 17 residues. Germline CDR1 is SGHNT and CDR2 is YENEEA. The J segment lost 0 bases and the V segment lost 5 bases, leaving 5 bases of the junction unmatched. CDR3 sequence reads: CASSPGTGLSGANVLTF. CDR3 coding DNA: TGTGCCAGCAGCCCCGGGACAGGGCTCTCTGGGGCCAACGTCCTGACTTTC.

The CDR3 DNA follows: TGTGCCAGCTCACCCTCCGGGACAGTCGGTGAAAAACTGTTTTTT. Protein product: CASSPSGTVGEKLFF. The rearrangement uses TRBV18 and TRBJ1-4; 7 bases map to TRBD1. Germline V gene sequence: CDR1 KGHSH, CDR2 LQKENI. Trimming cost V 3 bases and J 7 bases; bases outside gene matches: 8. The CDR3 contains 15 residues.

This clone has a handful of counts. The V and J genes are TRBV28 and TRBJ2-2, with 10 bases fitting TRBD2. In germline, CDR1 is MDHEN, CDR2 SYDVKM. Trimming took 7 bases from V and 4 from J; bases not matched to a gene: 6. This CDR3 is 15 amino acids long. CDR3 amino acids: CASKKRTSGTGELFF. The CDR3 region has the DNA TGTGCCAGCAAAAAACGGACTAGCGGCACCGGGGAGCTGTTTTTT.

This clone was seen more than once but under ten times. The chain employs TRBV24-1 and TRBJ2-5; tentative D call: TRBD2 (6 bases). Germline CDR1 KGHDR, CDR2 SFDVKD. With 2 bases removed from V and 2 bases from J, the gap between germline ends came to 14 bases. The CDR3 is 16 amino acids. CDR3 nucleotide sequence: TGTGCCACCAGTGATTCCATGGTGGAGGGGCAAGAGACCCAGTACTTC. This gives the protein CATSDSMVEGQETQYF.

V usage is TRBV28 and J usage is TRBJ1-2; 7 nucleotides line up with TRBD1. V shed 7 bases, J shed 4 bases, and the junction held 12 bases outside the gene matches. Germline values: CDR1 MDHEN, CDR2 SYDVKM. The CDR3 totals 15 residues. The CDR3 region is CASIKSQGGGYGYTF. CDR3 coding DNA: TGTGCCAGCATCAAATCTCAGGGGGGCGGCTATGGCTACACCTTC.

As concerns this clone: The same CDR3 also results from other DNA sequences found in this sample. J is TRBJ2-5 and V is TRBV30; 8 nucleotides match TRBD2. The CDR3 extends over 11 amino acids. The germline V gene has CDR1 GTSNPN and CDR2 SVGIG (reference sequence). V trimming: 5 bases; J trimming: 5 bases; junction bases outside the gene matches: 1. This chain's CDR3 is CAWGGGETQYF. The CDR3 DNA is TGTGCCTGGGGCGGGGGGGAGACCCAGTACTTC.